The 21 T cell receptor beta chains in this list originate from one sample, sequenced in a study of blood T cells in healthy people across ages. Primed by a sample-barcoded 5' primer and a J-beta primer mix, a second PCR proceeded for roughly 7 to 11 cycles. TCRdb analysed the 5' RACE reads with MiXCR anew, one entry per CDR3 protein. The sample shows about 1.5 million distinct CDR3 sequences, roughly two fifths of them seen only once. Sequenced material: blood. The receptor set was obtained from a woman younger than 35 in good health.

The chain links TRBV13 to TRBJ1-6; 10 positions match TRBD1. This CDR3 spans 15 amino acids. V shed 5 bases, J shed 9 bases, and the junction held 7 bases outside the gene matches. Per germline, CDR1 PRHDT and CDR2 FYEKMQ (reference sequence). The CDR3 is CASSLRDRGSSPLHF. In DNA, the CDR3 is TGTGCCAGCAGCCTCCGGGACAGGGGTAGTTCACCCCTCCACTTT. The entire variable domain, with the rest obtained from reference TRBV13 and TRBJ1-6, is as follows: AAGVIQSPRHLIKEKRETATLKCYPIPRHDTVYWYQQGPGQDPQFLISFYEKMQSDKGSIPDRFSAQQFSDYHSELNMSSLELGDSALYFCASSLRDRGSSPLHFGNGTRLTVT.

This clonotype was seen more than once but under ten times. V is TRBV15 and J is TRBJ1-4, with 7 bases that match TRBD1. The CDR3 sequence is 15 residues long. Germline CDR1 is LNHNV and CDR2 is YYDKDF (reference sequence). V shed 3 bases and J 8 bases; nucleotides not matched to a gene: 9. CDR3 region: CATSSAPRQGEKLFF. Written as DNA, the CDR3 is TGTGCCACCAGCAGTGCTCCGAGACAGGGAGAAAAACTGTTTTTT. Supplemented by reference TRBV15 and TRBJ1-4, the full variable domain reads DAMVIQNPRYQVTQFGKPVTLSCSQTLNHNVMYWYQQKSSQAPKLLFHYYDKDFNNEADTPDNFQSRRPNTSFCFLDIRSPGLGDTAMYLCATSSAPRQGEKLFFGSGTQLSVL.

This clonotype was recorded a few times. V gene TRBV10-3 combines with J gene TRBJ1-4, with TRBD1 identical over 11 bases. This CDR3 region has 15 residues. Looked up from germline, CDR1 is ENHRY and CDR2 is SYGVKD. With 6 bases clipped from V and 7 bases from J, the junction kept 7 bases outside the gene matches. The CDR3 reads CAIRSDRGRSEKLFF. CDR3 nucleotide sequence: TGTGCCATCAGATCGGACAGGGGGCGGAGTGAAAAACTGTTTTTT.

The genes are TRBV12-3 or TRBV12-4 and TRBJ2-7; D is possibly TRBD2 (6 bases). The DNA end favors TRBJ2-5, so the J call may be wrong. The CDR3 spans 15 residues. For the CDR3, the DNA is TGTGCCAGCAGTAAAGCCGGGACTGACGCGGAGACCCAGTACTTC. Its protein is CASSKAGTDAETQYF.

The rearrangement uses TRBV6-5 and TRBJ2-1; 7 bases map to TRBD2. Germline V gene sequence: CDR1 MNHEY, CDR2 SVGAGI. This CDR3 spans 17 amino acids. J gave up 0 bases and V 4 bases, and 9 bases lay outside the gene matches. CDR3 nucleotides: TGTGCCAGCAGTTCCCTGTCTAGCGGAAGCTCCTACAATGAGCAGTTCTTC. Translated, it gives CASSSLSSGSSYNEQFF.

This clonotype was seen a handful of times. The chain is built from TRBV10-3 and TRBJ1-2; 9 bases align to TRBD1. The CDR3 has 15 residues. Germline V CDR1 and CDR2: ENHRY, SYGVKD. The junction had 4 bases not matched to a gene; V was cut back by 3 bases and J by 2 bases. The CDR3 coding sequence is TGTGCCATCAGTGAAACAGGGGGCGCCAACTATGGCTACACCTTC. It specifies CAISETGGANYGYTF.

Regarding this clonotype: Relative to the germline gene, one junction end is altered; a read error may explain this. This rearrangement joins TRBV9 to TRBJ2-3; a possible D gene is TRBD2 (5 bases). The CDR3 sequence is 14 residues long. Germline V gene lookup returns CDR1 SGDLS and CDR2 YYNGEE. For the CDR3, the DNA is TGTACCAGCAGCGCCCCCCTCGCGGGAGATACGCAGTATTTT. This codes for CTSSAPLAGDTQYF.

This chain connects TRBV27 to TRBJ1-6, with D unresolved. Trimming stripped 0 bases from V and 0 bases from J, with 15 bases between. The CDR3 is made up of 19 amino acids. In germline, CDR1 is MNHEY, CDR2 SMNVEV (reference sequence). As DNA, the CDR3 is TGTGCCAGCAGTTTATCACGGGGATTACTCAGCTCCTATAATTCACCCCTCCACTTT. It specifies CASSLSRGLLSSYNSPLHF.

The chain is built from TRBV11-2 and TRBJ2-3; 7 bases are a match to TRBD1. Trimming took 0 bases from V and 4 from J; bases not matched to a gene: 7. The CDR3 covers 16 residues. Germline lookup yields CDR1 SGHAT and CDR2 FQNNGV. CDR3 loop: CASSLDHGQGADTQYF. In nucleotides, the CDR3 is TGTGCCAGCAGCTTAGATCACGGCCAGGGGGCAGATACGCAGTATTTT.

This clonotype was detected once. The chain recombines TRBV4-1 with TRBJ1-1; tentative D call: TRBD1 (6 bases). Trimming shortened V by 1 base and J by 2 bases, and 20 bases separated the two germline ends. The CDR3 is 18 residues long. In germline, CDR1 is MGHRA, CDR2 YSYEKL. The CDR3 sequence is CASSQGRATGGANTEAFF. The DNA of the CDR3 is TGCGCCAGCAGCCAAGGAAGGGCCACCGGGGGCGCTAACACTGAAGCTTTCTTT.

This clonotype was recorded a few times. The chain joins TRBV7-6 to TRBJ2-3, with D maybe TRBD2 (5 bases). V dropped 5 bases and J dropped 6 bases, with 9 bases sitting between them. This CDR3 has 12 residues. Germline values: CDR1 SGHVS, CDR2 FNYEAQ. CDR3 DNA: TGTGCCAGCAGCCGGGGATTCGATACGCAGTATTTT. Translating it yields CASSRGFDTQYF. Supplemented by reference TRBV7-6 and TRBJ2-3, the full variable domain reads GAGVSQSPRYKVTKRGQDVALRCDPISGHVSLYWYRQALGQGPEFLTYFNYEAQQDKSGLPNDRFSAERPEGSISTLTIQRTEQRDSAMYRCASSRGFDTQYFGPGTRLTVL.

The chain joins TRBV12-3 or TRBV12-4 to TRBJ1-5; maybe TRBD1 (5 bases). The CDR3 runs 14 residues. V lost 7 bases and J 4 bases, leaving 14 bases between the germline ends. CDR3 sequence (DNA): TGTGCCAGCACACCGGACATTAGGAATCAGCCCCAGCATTTT. Translated: CASTPDIRNQPQHF.

The count of this clonotype is one. The V gene is TRBV7-9, the J gene TRBJ2-3; D call uncertain. The CDR3 is 12 amino acids. The germline gives CDR1 SEHNR, CDR2 FQNEAQ (reference sequence). Trimming stripped 8 bases from V and 8 bases from J, with 14 bases between. CDR3 sequence reads: CASGDGLGTQYF. The CDR3 bases are TGTGCCAGCGGGGATGGGTTGGGTACGCAGTATTTT.

The chain employs TRBV7-2 and TRBJ1-2; no clear D gene. This CDR3 spans 13 amino acids. Per germline, CDR1 SGHTA and CDR2 FQGNSA. V lost 4 bases and J lost 5, with 11 bases in between. The CDR3: CASSSREKYGYTF. The CDR3 coding sequence is TGTGCCAGCAGCTCCCGTGAGAAGTATGGCTACACCTTC.

The rearrangement joins TRBV20-1 to TRBJ1-5; a possible D gene is TRBD1 (5 bases). Germline V gives CDR1 DFQATT, CDR2 SNEGSKA (reference sequence). The CDR3 sequence is 14 residues long. V dropped 8 bases and J dropped 0 bases, with 14 bases sitting between them. The CDR3 nucleotides are TGCAGTTCATCGGGGCGATATAGCAATCAGCCCCAGCATTTT. This sequence encodes CSSSGRYSNQPQHF.

V usage is TRBV27 and J usage is TRBJ2-1; tentatively, D is TRBD1 (5 bases). V lost 0 bases and J lost 10, with 13 bases in between. This CDR3 is built from 14 residues. Germline lookup yields CDR1 MNHEY and CDR2 SMNVEV (reference sequence). This CDR3 reads CASSLSITGQEQFF. The CDR3 DNA reads TGTGCCAGCAGTTTATCGATTACAGGTCAAGAGCAGTTCTTC.

The rearrangement uses TRBV7-9 and TRBJ2-3, with TRBD2 identical over 9 bases. Trimming removed 4 bases from V and 2 bases from J; junction bases left unmatched: 7. Germline V gives CDR1 SEHNR, CDR2 FQNEAQ (reference sequence). The length of the CDR3 is 16 residues. The CDR3 nucleotides read TGTGCCAGCAGCTCGTCTAGCGGGGAGATCACAGATACGCAGTATTTT. Residues: CASSSSSGEITDTQYF.

This clonotype was seen more than once but under ten times. The V gene is TRBV4-1, the J gene TRBJ2-3, with a weak D call TRBD2 (6 bases). The CDR3 runs 15 residues. The germline V gene has CDR1 MGHRA and CDR2 YSYEKL. V gave up 0 bases and J gave up 2 bases, with 9 bases separating them. In DNA form, the CDR3 reads TGCGCCAGCAGCCAAGAGGGGGGTTACACAGATACGCAGTATTTT. This translates into CASSQEGGYTDTQYF.

The rearrangement uses TRBV29-1 and TRBJ1-4; a possible D gene is TRBD1 (6 bases). The CDR3 has 13 residues. Germline V gene sequence: CDR1 SQVTM, CDR2 ANQGSEA. V lost 7 bases and J lost 11, with 20 bases in between. Here the CDR3 DNA reads TGCAGCGGATATTCAGGGGATGGGAGGAAACTGTTTTTT. Translation gives CSGYSGDGRKLFF. The variable domain in full, completed from reference TRBV29-1 and TRBJ1-4, reads SAVISQKPSRDICQRGTSLTIQCQVDSQVTMMFWYRQQPGQSLTLIATANQGSEATYESGFVIDKFPISRPNLTFSTLTVSNMSPEDSSIYLCSGYSGDGRKLFFGSGTQLSVL.

This clonotype has a handful of counts. V gene TRBV28 combines with J gene TRBJ1-5; tentatively, D is TRBD1 (6 bases). Per germline, CDR1 MDHEN and CDR2 SYDVKM. V lost 3 bases and J lost 2, with 14 bases in between. The CDR3 consists of 16 residues. Here the CDR3 reads CASSFWTVGGNQPQHF. DNA of the CDR3: TGTGCCAGCAGTTTTTGGACAGTCGGTGGCAATCAGCCCCAGCATTTT. The full variable domain, rest sourced from reference TRBV28 and TRBJ1-5, is DVKVTQSSRYLVKRTGEKVFLECVQDMDHENMFWYRQDPGLGLRLIYFSYDVKMKEKGDIPEGYSVSREKKERFSLILESASTNQTSMYLCASSFWTVGGNQPQHFGDGTRLSIL.

This clonotype appeared a few times. CDR3 bases: TGTGCCAGCAGCTTAATTGTAGGTGTTTCGAACGAGCAGTACTTC. Amino acid sequence: CASSLIVGVSNEQYF. The chain carries TRBV7-9 and TRBJ2-7; unclear D gene. Germline lookup yields CDR1 SEHNR and CDR2 FQNEAQ (reference sequence). The V end was cut by 2 bases, the J end by 5 bases, with 16 bases between. This CDR3 is built from 15 residues. Full variable domain (missing parts from reference TRBV7-9 and TRBJ2-7): DTGVSQNPRHKITKRGQNVTFRCDPISEHNRLYWYRQTLGQGPEFLTYFQNEAQLEKSRLLSDRFSAERPKGSFSTLEIQRTEQGDSAMYLCASSLIVGVSNEQYFGPGTRLTVT.